A selection of T cell receptor beta chains follows, all from one sample in a study of blood T cell repertoires in COVID-19. Sequencing used immunoSEQ multiplex PCR; TCRdb keeps in-frame clones, though not all of them. The sample yields over 80,000 clones, 88% seen once. Sequencing was carried out using peripheral blood. Receptors originate from a man aged 70 or older with acute or convalescent COVID-19. The conserved cysteine and the conserved F or W are not part of the CDR3 here. Each record gives: V gene, CDR3 protein.

V gene: TRBV3-1/TRBV3-2
CDR3 protein: ASSLAGLRGRTREAF

V gene: TRBV18
CDR3 protein: ASSPPIGRVANEKLF

V gene: TRBV9
CDR3 protein: ASSVAQGAGNTIY

V gene: TRBV2
CDR3 protein: ASTRGVIGGYT

V gene: TRBV4-1
CDR3 protein: ASSHPRRSYEQY

V gene: TRBV4-1
CDR3 protein: ASSQDSSVYNEQF

V gene: TRBV10-3
CDR3 protein: AISDRGVGTEAF

V gene: TRBV6-2/TRBV6-3
CDR3 protein: ASSRQAYSNQPQH

V gene: TRBV5-5
CDR3 protein: ASRPDRANTGELF

V gene: TRBV4-3
CDR3 protein: ASSLLTLAGGFYNEQF

V gene: TRBV5-1
CDR3 protein: ASSLTGEPYNEQF

V gene: TRBV12-3/TRBV12-4
CDR3 protein: ASSFSDNSPLH

V gene: TRBV4-3
CDR3 protein: ASSQETGQTNEKLF

V gene: TRBV5-1
CDR3 protein: ASSLVPGTGERTYEQY

V gene: TRBV11-2
CDR3 protein: ASSLAAAPAHEQY

V gene: TRBV10-3
CDR3 protein: AISEAADQPQH

V gene: TRBV6-5
CDR3 protein: ASTGTAPNTGELF

V gene: TRBV5-6
CDR3 protein: ASSSENAGINQPQH

V gene: TRBV19
CDR3 protein: ASSWRGGEKLF

V gene: TRBV19
CDR3 protein: ASSKFGTGGNEQY

V gene: TRBV27
CDR3 protein: ASSFSTSGNEQF

V gene: TRBV24-1
CDR3 protein: ATSPTGTANQPQH

V gene: TRBV5-6
CDR3 protein: ASSLGYRTTDTQY

V gene: TRBV7-7
CDR3 protein: ASSLVQAVSGANVLT